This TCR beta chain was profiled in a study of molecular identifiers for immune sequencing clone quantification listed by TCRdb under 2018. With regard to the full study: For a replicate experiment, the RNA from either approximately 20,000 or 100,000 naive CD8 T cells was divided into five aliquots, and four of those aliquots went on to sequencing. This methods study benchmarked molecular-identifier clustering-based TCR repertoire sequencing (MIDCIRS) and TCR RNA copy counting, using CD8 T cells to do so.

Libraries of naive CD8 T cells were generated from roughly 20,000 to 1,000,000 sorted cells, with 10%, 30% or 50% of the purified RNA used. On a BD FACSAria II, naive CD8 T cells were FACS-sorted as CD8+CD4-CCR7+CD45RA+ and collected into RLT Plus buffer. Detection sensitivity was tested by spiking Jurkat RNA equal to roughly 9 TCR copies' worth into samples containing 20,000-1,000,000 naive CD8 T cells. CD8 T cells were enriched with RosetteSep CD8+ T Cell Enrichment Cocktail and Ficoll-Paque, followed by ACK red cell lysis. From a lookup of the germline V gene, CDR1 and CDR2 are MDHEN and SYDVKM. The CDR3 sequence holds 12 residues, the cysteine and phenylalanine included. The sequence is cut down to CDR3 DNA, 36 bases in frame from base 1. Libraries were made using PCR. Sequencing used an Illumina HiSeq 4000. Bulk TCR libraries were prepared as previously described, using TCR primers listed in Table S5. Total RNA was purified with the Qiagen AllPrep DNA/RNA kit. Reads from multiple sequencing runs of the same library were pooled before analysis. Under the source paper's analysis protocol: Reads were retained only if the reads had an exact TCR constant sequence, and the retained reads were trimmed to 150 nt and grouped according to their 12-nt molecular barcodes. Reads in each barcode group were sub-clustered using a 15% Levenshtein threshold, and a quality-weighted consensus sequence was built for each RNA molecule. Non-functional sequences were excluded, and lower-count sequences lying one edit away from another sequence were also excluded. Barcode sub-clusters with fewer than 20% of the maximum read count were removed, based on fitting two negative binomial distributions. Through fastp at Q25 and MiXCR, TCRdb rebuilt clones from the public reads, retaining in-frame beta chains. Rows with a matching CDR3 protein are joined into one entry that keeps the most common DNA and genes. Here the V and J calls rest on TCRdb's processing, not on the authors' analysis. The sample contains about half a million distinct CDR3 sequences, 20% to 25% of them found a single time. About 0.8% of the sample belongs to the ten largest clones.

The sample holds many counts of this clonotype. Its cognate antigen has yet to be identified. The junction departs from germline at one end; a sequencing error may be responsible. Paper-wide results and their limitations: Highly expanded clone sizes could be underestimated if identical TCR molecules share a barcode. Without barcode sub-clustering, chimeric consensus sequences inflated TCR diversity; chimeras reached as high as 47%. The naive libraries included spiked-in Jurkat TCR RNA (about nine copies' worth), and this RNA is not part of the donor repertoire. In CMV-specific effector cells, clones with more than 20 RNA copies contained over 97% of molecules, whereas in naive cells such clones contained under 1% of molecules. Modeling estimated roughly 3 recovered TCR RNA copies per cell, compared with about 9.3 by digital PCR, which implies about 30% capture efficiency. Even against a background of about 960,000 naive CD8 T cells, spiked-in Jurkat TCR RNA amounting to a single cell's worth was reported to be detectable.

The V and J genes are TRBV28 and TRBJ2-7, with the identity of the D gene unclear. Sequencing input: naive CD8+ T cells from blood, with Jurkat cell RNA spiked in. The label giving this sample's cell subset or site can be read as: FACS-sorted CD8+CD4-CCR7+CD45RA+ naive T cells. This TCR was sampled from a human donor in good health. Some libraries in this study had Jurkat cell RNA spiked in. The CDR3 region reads CASSLFGSEQYF. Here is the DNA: TGCGCCAGCAGCTTGTTTGGGTCCGAGCAGTACTTC.